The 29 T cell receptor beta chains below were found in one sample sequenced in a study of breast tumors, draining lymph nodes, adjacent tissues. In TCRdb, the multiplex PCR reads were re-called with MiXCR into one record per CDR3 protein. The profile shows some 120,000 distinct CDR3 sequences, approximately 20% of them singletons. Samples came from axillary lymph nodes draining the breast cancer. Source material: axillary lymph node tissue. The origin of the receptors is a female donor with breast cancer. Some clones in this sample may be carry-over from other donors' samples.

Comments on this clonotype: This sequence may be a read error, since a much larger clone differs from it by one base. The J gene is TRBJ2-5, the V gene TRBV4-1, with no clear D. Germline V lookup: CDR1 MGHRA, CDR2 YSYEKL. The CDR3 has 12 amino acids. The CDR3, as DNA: TGCCCCAGCAGCCAAGACGGAGAGACCCAGTACTTC. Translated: CPSSQDGETQYF.

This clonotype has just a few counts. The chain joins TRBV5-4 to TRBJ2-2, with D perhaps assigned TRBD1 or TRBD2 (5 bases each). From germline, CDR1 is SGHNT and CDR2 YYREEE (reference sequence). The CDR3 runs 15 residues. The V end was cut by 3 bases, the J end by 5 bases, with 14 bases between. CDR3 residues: CASSWTGTETGELFF. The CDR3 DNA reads TGTGCCAGCAGCTGGACCGGGACCGAGACCGGGGAGCTGTTTTTT.

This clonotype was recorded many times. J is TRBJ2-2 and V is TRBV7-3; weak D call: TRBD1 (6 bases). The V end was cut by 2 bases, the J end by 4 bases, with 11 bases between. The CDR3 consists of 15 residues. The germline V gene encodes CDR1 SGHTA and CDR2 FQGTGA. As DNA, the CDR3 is TGTGCCAGCAGCTTAGAGGGGGAGACCACCGGGGAGCTGTTTTTT. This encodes CASSLEGETTGELFF.

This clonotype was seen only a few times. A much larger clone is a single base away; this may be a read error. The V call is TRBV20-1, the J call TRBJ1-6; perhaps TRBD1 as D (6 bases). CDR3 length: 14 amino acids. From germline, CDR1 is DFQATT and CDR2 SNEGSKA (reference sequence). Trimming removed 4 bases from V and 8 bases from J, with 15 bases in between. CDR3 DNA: TGCAGTGCTACCGACAGGTCGGGGGATTCACCCCTCCACTTT. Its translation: CSATDRSGDSPLHF.

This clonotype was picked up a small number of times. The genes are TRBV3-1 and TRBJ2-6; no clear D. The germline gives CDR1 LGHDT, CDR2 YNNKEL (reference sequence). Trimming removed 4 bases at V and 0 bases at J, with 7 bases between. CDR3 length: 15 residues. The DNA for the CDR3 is TGTGCCAGCAGCCCTCACAACTCTGGGGCCAACGTCCTGACTTTC. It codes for CASSPHNSGANVLTF.

CDR3 DNA: TGCGCCAGCAGCCCTCAGGGGGTAAACCAAGAGACCCAGTACTTC. This gives the protein CASSPQGVNQETQYF. V gene TRBV4-1 combines with J gene TRBJ2-5; 7 bases fit TRBD1. CDR3 length equals 15 residues. Germline V gene data show CDR1 as MGHRA and CDR2 as YSYEKL. With V trimmed by 4 bases and J by 0 bases, 5 bases remained unmatched.

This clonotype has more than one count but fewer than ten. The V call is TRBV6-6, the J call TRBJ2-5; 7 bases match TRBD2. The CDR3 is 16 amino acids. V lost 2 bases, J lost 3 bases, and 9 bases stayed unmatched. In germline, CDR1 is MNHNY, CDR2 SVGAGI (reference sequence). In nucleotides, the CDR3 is TGTGCCAGCAGTTACCCGATGGGGGGGGGGGAAGAGACCCAGTACTTC. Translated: CASSYPMGGGEETQYF.

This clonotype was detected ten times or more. CDR3 in DNA: TGTGCCAGCAGTCAGACAGGGGGCCGAAATGAGCAGTTCTTC. Protein: CASSQTGGRNEQFF. The V and J genes are TRBV12-3 or TRBV12-4 and TRBJ2-1; 10 bases are a match to TRBD1. J gave up 7 bases and V 5 bases, and 5 bases lay outside the gene matches. The CDR3 covers 14 residues.

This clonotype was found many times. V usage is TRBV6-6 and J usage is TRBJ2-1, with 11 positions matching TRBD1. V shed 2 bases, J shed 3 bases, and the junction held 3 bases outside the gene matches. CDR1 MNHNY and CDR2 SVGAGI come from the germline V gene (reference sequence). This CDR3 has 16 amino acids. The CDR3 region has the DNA TGTGCCAGCAGTTACGGACAGGGGGCGAACTACAATGAGCAGTTCTTC. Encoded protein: CASSYGQGANYNEQFF.

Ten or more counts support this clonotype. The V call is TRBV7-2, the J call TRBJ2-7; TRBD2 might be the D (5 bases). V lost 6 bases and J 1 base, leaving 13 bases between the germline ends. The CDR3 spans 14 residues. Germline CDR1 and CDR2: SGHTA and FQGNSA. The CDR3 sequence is CASRFTRESYEQYF. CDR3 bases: TGTGCCAGCAGATTTACTAGGGAGTCCTACGAGCAGTACTTC.

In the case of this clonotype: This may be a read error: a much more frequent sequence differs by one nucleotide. CDR3 coding DNA: TGTGCTAGCGGCTTAACCGTCGTGGGGCCCTCTTGTGGAAACACCATATATTTT. As protein: CASGLTVVGPSCGNTIYF. This sequence joins TRBV7-7 and TRBJ1-3; the D gene is possibly TRBD1 (5 bases). Germline CDR1 SSHAT, CDR2 FNYEAQ (reference sequence). The CDR3 spans 18 residues.

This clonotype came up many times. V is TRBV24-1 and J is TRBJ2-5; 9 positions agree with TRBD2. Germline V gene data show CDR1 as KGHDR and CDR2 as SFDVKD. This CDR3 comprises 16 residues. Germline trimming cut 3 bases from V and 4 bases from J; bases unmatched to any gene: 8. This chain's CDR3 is CATSDPQREAGETQYF. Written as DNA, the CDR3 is TGTGCCACCAGTGATCCACAGCGGGAGGCGGGAGAGACCCAGTACTTC.

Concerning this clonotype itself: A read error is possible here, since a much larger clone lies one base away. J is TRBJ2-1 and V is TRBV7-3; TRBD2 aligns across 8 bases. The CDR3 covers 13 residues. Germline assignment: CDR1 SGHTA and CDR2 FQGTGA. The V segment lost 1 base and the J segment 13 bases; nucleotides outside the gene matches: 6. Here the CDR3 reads CASSLNLAGVQFF. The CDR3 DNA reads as TGTGCCAGCAGCTTAAATCTAGCGGGCGTTCAGTTCTTC.

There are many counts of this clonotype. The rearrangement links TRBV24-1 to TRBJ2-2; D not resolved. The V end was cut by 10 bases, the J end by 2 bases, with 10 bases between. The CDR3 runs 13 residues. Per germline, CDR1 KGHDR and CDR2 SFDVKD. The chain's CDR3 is CATRDTNTGELFF. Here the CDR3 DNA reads TGTGCCACTAGGGATACCAACACCGGGGAGCTGTTTTTT.

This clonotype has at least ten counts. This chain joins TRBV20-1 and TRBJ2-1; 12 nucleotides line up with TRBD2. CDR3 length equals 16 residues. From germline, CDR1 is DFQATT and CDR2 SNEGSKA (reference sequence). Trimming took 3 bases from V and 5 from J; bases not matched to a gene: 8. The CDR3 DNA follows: TGCAGTGCTAGCGTACTAGCGGGAGGTGATGACAATGAGCAGTTCTTC. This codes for CSASVLAGGDDNEQFF.

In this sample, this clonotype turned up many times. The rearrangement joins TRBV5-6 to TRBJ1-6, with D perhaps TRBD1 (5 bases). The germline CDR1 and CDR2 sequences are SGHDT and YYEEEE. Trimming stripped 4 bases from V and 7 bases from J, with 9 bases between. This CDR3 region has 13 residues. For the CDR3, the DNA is TGTGCCAGCAGCGATACAGGAAATTCACCCCTCCACTTT. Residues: CASSDTGNSPLHF.

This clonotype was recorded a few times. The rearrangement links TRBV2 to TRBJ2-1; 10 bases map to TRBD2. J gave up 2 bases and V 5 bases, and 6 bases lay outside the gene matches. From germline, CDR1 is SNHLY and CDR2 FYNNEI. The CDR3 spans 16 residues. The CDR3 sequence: CASSNRGTSAYNEQFF. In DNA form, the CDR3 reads TGTGCCAGCAGTAACCGCGGGACTAGCGCCTACAATGAGCAGTTCTTC.

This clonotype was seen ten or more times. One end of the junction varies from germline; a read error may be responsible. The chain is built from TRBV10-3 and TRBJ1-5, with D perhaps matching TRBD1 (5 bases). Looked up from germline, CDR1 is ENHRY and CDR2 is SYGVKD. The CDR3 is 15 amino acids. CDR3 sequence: CAISDRARRDQPQHF. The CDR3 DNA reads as TGTGCCATCAGTGACAGGGCTCGTAGGGATCAACCCCAGCATTTT.

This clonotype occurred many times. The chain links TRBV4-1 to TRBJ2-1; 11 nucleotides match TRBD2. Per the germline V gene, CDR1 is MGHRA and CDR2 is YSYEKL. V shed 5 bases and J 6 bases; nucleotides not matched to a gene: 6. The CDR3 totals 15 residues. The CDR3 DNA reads TGCGCCAGCAGCTATCCGGGACTAGCGGTCAATGAGCAGTTCTTC. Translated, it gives CASSYPGLAVNEQFF.

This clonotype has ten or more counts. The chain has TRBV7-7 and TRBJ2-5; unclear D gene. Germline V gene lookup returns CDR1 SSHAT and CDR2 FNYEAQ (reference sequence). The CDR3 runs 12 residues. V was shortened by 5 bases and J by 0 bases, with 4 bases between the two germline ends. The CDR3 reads CASSLNQETQYF. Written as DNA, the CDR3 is TGTGCCAGCAGCCTTAACCAAGAGACCCAGTACTTC.

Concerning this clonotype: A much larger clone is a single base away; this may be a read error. CDR3 sequence reads: CASSVHRGDEQYF. The CDR3 region has the DNA TGTGCCAGCAGTGTGCACAGGGGAGACGAGCAGTACTTC. The rearrangement uses TRBV2 and TRBJ2-7; 7 nucleotides agree with TRBD1. The germline CDR1 and CDR2 sequences are SNHLY and FYNNEI. J gave up 5 bases and V 4 bases, and 5 bases lay outside the gene matches. The CDR3 loop spans 13 amino acids.

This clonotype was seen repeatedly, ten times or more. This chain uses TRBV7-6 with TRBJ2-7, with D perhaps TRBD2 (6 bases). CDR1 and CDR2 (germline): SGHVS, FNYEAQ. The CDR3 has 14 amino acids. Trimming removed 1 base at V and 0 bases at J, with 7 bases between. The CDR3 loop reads CASSLGGVSYEQYF. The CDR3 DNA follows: TGTGCCAGCAGCTTAGGGGGGGTCTCCTACGAGCAGTACTTC.

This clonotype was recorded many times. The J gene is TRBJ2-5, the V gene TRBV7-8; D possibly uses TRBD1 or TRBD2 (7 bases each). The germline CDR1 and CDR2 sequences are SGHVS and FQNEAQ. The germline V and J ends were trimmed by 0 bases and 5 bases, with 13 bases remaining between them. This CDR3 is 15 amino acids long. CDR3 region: CASSLAAGGGETQYF. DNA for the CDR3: TGTGCCAGCAGCTTAGCGGCAGGGGGGGGGGAGACCCAGTACTTC.

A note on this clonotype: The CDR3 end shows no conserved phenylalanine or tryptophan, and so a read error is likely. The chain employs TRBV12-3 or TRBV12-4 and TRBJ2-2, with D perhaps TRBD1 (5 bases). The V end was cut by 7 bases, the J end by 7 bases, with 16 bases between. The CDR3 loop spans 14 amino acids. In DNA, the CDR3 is TGTGCCAGCACCTTAGGGGCGCAGGACGGGGAGCTGTTTTTA. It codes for CASTLGAQDGELFL.

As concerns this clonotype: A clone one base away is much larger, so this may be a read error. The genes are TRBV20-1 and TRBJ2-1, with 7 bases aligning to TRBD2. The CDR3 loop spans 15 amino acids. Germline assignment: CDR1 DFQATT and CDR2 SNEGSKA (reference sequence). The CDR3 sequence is CSTRDTREVKNEQFF. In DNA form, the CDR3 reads TGCAGTACTAGAGATACCCGGGAGGTTAAGAATGAGCAGTTCTTC.

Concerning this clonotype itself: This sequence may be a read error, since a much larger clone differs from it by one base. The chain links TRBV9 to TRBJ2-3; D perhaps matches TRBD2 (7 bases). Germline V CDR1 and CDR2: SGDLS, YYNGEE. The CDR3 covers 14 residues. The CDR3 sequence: CASRRGGGTDTQCF. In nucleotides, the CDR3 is TGTGCCAGCAGGAGGGGCGGGGGCACAGATACGCAGTGTTTT.

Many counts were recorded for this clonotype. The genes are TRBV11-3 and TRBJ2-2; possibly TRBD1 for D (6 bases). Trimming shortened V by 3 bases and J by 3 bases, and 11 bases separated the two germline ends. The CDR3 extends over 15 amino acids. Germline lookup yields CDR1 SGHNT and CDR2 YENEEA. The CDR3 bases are TGTGCCAGCAGCTTTGGCAGGGGCCACACCGGGGAGCTGTTTTTT. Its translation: CASSFGRGHTGELFF.

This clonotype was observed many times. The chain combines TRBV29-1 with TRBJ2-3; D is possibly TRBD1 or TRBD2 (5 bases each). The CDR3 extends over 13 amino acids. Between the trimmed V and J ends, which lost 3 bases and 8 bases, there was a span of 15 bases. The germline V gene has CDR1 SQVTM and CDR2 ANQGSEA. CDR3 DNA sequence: TGCAGCGTTGACCGGGACCAGGTTGGTACGCAGTATTTT. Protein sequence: CSVDRDQVGTQYF.

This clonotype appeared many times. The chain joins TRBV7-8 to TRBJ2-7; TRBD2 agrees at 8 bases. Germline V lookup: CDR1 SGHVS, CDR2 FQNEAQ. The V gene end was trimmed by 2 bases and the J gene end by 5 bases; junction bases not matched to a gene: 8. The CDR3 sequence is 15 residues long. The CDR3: CASSLMRAGVDEQYF. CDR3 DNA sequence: TGTGCCAGCAGCTTAATGAGAGCGGGAGTCGACGAGCAGTACTTC.